The next 2 T cell receptor beta chains were all read from a single sample in a study of regulatory T cells in long-lasting Graves disease. Time point reported: newly diagnosed GD, antithyroid drugs for less than 3 months. There was RNA extracted from PBMCs, and the TCR library was made from it. The authors built TCR beta libraries using iRepertoire HTBI primers and Arm-PCR of CDR3 regions. TCRdb reprocessed the multiplex PCR reads via MiXCR and lists one record per CDR3 protein. The table has under 250,000 distinct CDR3 sequences, 20% to 25% seen once. The sequencing here drew on peripheral blood mononuclear cells (PBMCs), taken at new diagnosis, from a patient treated with antithyroid drugs. The origin of the receptors is a female donor with Graves disease.

V gene TRBV7-2 combines with J gene TRBJ1-4, with 7 nucleotides matching TRBD1. From germline, CDR1 is SGHTA and CDR2 FQGNSA. The CDR3 is made up of 17 amino acids. Trimming at V came to 2 bases and at J to 0 bases, leaving 6 bases not matched to a gene. The DNA for the CDR3 is TGTGCCAGCAGCTTAAGGGGACAGACATCAACTAATGAAAAACTGTTTTTT. It yields the protein CASSLRGQTSTNEKLFF.

V and J are TRBV13 and TRBJ2-3; 7 bases match TRBD1. V shed 4 bases, J shed 2 bases, and the junction held 6 bases outside the gene matches. The CDR3 covers 15 residues. The germline V gene has CDR1 PRHDT and CDR2 FYEKMQ (reference sequence). CDR3: CASSWRQGNTDTQYF. CDR3 DNA sequence: TGTGCCAGCAGCTGGCGACAGGGAAACACAGATACGCAGTATTTT.